These 3 T cell receptor beta chains share one sample of origin, sequenced in a study of neurological immune-mediated disorders. From the 5' RACE reads, TCRdb called clonotypes with MiXCR, one entry per CDR3 protein. The repertoire holds over 45,000 distinct CDR3 sequences, with 3% to 4% as singletons. Sequences were obtained from CD4+ T cells from blood. The source is a woman aged 40 to 55 with multiple sclerosis.

Many counts were recorded for this clonotype. The J gene is TRBJ1-5, the V gene TRBV6-5; unclear D gene. Germline V lookup: CDR1 MNHEY, CDR2 SVGAGI. Trimming cost V 2 bases and J 4 bases, with 15 bases left between them. The CDR3 consists of 16 residues. CDR3 sequence: CASSYTPPQGNQPQHF. In DNA form, the CDR3 reads TGTGCCAGCAGTTACACCCCCCCCCAAGGGAATCAGCCCCAGCATTTT.

This clonotype showed up many times. The CDR3 protein is CASSVKDTQYF. The DNA for the CDR3 is TGTGCCAGCAGCGTAAAAGATACGCAGTATTTT. V is TRBV14 and J is TRBJ2-3; D gene uncertain. V shed 5 bases and J shed 5 bases, with 5 bases lying between them. The germline V gene has CDR1 SGHDN and CDR2 FVKESK. This CDR3 is built from 11 residues. The variable domain in full, completed from reference TRBV14 and TRBJ2-3, reads EAGVTQFPSHSVIEKGQTVTLRCDPISGHDNLYWYRRVMGKEIKFLLHFVKESKQDESGMPNNRFLAERTGGTYSTLKVQPAELEDSGVYFCASSVKDTQYFGPGTRLTVL.

This clonotype was counted many times. J is TRBJ1-2 and V is TRBV20-1; D perhaps matches TRBD1 (5 bases). Between the trimmed V and J ends, which lost 3 bases and 7 bases, there was a span of 21 bases. Germline CDR1 and CDR2: DFQATT and SNEGSKA (reference sequence). This CDR3 has 15 residues. In DNA form, the CDR3 reads TGCAGTGCTAGTCCGTCAGGGAGGGAAGCTCGTGGCTACACCTTC. Protein: CSASPSGREARGYTF.